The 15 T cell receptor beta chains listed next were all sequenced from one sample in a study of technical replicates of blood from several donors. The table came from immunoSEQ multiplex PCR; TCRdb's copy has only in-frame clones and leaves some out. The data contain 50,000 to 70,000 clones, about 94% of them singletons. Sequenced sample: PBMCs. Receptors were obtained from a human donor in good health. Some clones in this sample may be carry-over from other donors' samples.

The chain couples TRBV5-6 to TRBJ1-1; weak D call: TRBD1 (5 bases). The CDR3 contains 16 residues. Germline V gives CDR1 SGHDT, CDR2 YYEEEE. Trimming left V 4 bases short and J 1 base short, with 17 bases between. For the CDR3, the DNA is TGTGCCAGCAGCCGTGACAGACCAATCCCGAACACTGAAGCTTTCTTT. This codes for CASSRDRPIPNTEAFF.

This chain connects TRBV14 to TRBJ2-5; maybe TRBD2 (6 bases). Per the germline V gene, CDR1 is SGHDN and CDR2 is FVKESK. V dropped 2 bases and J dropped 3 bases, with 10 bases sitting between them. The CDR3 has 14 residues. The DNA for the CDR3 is TGTGCCAGCAGCCAATACGAGCGGGAAGAGACCCAGTACTTC. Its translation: CASSQYEREETQYF.

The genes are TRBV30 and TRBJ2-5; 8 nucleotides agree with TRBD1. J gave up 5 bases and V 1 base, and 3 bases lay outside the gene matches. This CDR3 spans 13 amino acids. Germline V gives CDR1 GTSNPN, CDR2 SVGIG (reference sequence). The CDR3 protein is CAWSARDRETQYF. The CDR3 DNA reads TGTGCCTGGAGTGCCCGGGACAGGGAGACCCAGTACTTC.

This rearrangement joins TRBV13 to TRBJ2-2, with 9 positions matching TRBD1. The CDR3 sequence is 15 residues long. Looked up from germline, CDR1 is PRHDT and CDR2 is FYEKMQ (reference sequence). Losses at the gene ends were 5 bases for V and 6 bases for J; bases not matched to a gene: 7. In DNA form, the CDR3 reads TGTGCCAGCAGCCCCGGGGACAGGGTGGCCGGGGAGCTGTTTTTT. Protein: CASSPGDRVAGELFF.

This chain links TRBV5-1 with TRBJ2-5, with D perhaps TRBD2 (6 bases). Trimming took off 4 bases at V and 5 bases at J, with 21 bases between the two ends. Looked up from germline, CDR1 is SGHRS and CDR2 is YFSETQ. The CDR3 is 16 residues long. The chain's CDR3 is CASSEGTAKREETQYF. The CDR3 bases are TGCGCCAGCAGCGAGGGGACCGCTAAACGGGAGGAGACCCAGTACTTC.

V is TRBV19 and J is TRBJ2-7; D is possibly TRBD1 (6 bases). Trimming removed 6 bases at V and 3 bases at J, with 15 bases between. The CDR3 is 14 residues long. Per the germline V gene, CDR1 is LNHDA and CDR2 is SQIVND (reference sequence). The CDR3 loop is CASSQGPAVYEQYF. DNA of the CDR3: TGTGCCAGTAGCCAGGGGCCGGCAGTCTACGAGCAGTACTTC.

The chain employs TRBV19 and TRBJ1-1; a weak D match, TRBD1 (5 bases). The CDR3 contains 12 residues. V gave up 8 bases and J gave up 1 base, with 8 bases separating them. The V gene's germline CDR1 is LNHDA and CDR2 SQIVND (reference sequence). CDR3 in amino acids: CASLGPNTEAFF. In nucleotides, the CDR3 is TGTGCCAGTTTGGGGCCGAACACTGAAGCTTTCTTT.

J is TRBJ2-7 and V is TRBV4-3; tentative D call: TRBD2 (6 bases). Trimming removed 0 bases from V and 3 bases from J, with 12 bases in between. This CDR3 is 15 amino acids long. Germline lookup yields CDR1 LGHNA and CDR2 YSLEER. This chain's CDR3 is CASSQDTGDLYEQYF. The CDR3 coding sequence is TGCGCCAGCAGCCAAGATACGGGAGACCTCTACGAGCAGTACTTC.

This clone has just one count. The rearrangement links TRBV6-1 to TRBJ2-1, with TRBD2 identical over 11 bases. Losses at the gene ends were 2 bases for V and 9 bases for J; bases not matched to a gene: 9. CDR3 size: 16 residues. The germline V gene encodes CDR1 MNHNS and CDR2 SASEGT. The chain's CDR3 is CASSETLAGGMSEQFF. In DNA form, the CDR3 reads TGTGCCAGCAGTGAAACCCTAGCGGGAGGAATGAGTGAGCAGTTCTTC.

For the CDR3, the DNA is TGTGCCAGCAGTTTCAACGCCAGGGTATCTGAAGCTTTCTTT. Translation gives CASSFNARVSEAFF. This chain links TRBV27 with TRBJ1-1; D perhaps matches TRBD1 (5 bases). From germline, CDR1 is MNHEY and CDR2 SMNVEV (reference sequence). V lost 3 bases and J lost 6, with 14 bases in between. The CDR3 extends over 14 amino acids.

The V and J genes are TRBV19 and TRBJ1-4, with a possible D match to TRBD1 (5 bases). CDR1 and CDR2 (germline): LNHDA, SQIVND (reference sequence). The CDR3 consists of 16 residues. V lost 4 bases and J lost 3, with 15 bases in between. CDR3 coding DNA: TGTGCCAGTAGTAGCCCATGGGAGGGACCTAATGAAAAACTGTTTTTT. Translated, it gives CASSSPWEGPNEKLFF.

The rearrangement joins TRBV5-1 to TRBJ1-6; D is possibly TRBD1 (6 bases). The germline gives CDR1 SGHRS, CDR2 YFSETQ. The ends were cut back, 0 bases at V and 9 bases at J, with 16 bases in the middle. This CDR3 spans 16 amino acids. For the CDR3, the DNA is TGCGCCAGCAGCTTGGATGGACAGACGGCCATTTCACCCCTCCACTTT. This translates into CASSLDGQTAISPLHF. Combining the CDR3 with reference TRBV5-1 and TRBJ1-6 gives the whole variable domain KAGVTQTPRYLIKTRGQQVTLSCSPISGHRSVSWYQQTPGQGLQFLFEYFSETQRNKGNFPGRFSGRQFSNSRSEMNVSTLELGDSALYLCASSLDGQTAISPLHFGNGTRLTVT.

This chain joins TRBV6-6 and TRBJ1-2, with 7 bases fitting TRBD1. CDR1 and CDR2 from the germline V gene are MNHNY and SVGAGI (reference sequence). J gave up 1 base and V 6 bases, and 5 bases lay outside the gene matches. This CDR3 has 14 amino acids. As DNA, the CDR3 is TGTGCCAGCAGGATCCAGGGGGATAACTATGGCTACACCTTC. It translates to CASRIQGDNYGYTF.

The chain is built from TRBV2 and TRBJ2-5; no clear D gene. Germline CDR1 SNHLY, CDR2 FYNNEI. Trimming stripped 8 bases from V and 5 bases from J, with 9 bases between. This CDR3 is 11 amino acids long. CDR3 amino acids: CASAVQETQYF. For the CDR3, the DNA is TGTGCCAGCGCCGTACAGGAGACCCAGTACTTC.

CDR3 in amino acids: CASSQDAAGSYNEQFF. In nucleotides, the CDR3 is TGCGCCAGCAGCCAAGATGCGGCGGGCTCCTACAATGAGCAGTTCTTC. V usage is TRBV4-3 and J usage is TRBJ2-1; D is perhaps TRBD2 (5 bases). This CDR3 is built from 16 residues. V dropped 0 bases and J dropped 0 bases, with 9 bases sitting between them. Germline-derived CDR1 and CDR2 are LGHNA and YSLEER.